Below are 24 T cell receptor beta chains sequenced from a single sample in a study of T cell responses to AZD1222 COVID-19 vaccine. Data came from immunoSEQ multiplex PCR; TCRdb stores just in-frame clones and leaves some out. Here the sample spans over 130,000 clones, around 94% being singletons. Specimen: peripheral blood, collected on day 0 of AZD1222 vaccination. The receptor set was obtained from an adult in good health.

V gene TRBV5-1 combines with J gene TRBJ2-2, with 8 bases identical to TRBD2. V lost 0 bases, J lost 6 bases, and 10 bases stayed unmatched. The CDR3 is made up of 17 amino acids. CDR1 and CDR2 from the germline V gene are SGHRS and YFSETQ. Written as DNA, the CDR3 is TGCGCCAGCAGCTTGGATTTTCTAGCGGGCCCATCCGGGGAGCTGTTTTTT. As protein: CASSLDFLAGPSGELFF.

The V and J genes are TRBV5-6 and TRBJ1-1; D unclear. This CDR3 has 13 amino acids. CDR1 and CDR2 (germline): SGHDT, YYEEEE. Trimming cost V 6 bases and J 1 base, with 10 bases left between them. CDR3 sequence (DNA): TGTGCCAGCACCCTCACGGGGAACACTGAAGCTTTCTTT. This gives the protein CASTLTGNTEAFF.

The chain uses TRBV6-5 and TRBJ2-7; tentative D call: TRBD1 (5 bases). Germline lookup yields CDR1 MNHEY and CDR2 SVGAGI. The CDR3 consists of 15 residues. Between the trimmed V and J ends, which lost 4 bases and 4 bases, there was a span of 17 bases. The CDR3 nucleotides read TGTGCCAGCAGTTCACGCAAACCAGGGTTTTACGAGCAGTACGTC. Translating gives CASSSRKPGFYEQYV.

This clone was detected only a few times. The identical CDR3 is also encoded by other nucleotide sequences in the sample. The chain links TRBV6-5 to TRBJ1-5; the D is unclear. Between the trimmed V and J ends, which lost 0 bases and 1 base, there was a span of 7 bases. This CDR3 spans 15 amino acids. Germline V lookup: CDR1 MNHEY, CDR2 SVGAGI. The CDR3 region is CASSYSGRSNQPQHF. For the CDR3, the DNA is TGTGCCAGCAGTTACTCAGGGCGGAGCAATCAGCCCCAGCATTTT.

The rearrangement joins TRBV6-5 to TRBJ2-3, with 8 bases identical to TRBD1. This CDR3 spans 14 amino acids. Per the germline V gene, CDR1 is MNHEY and CDR2 is SVGAGI. V trimming: 5 bases; J trimming: 6 bases; junction bases outside the gene matches: 7. The CDR3 here is CASSPLDREDTQYF. CDR3 coding DNA: TGTGCCAGCAGTCCCTTGGACAGGGAGGATACGCAGTATTTT.

This chain joins TRBV7-8 and TRBJ2-1; D might be TRBD2 (5 bases). Deletions cut 3 bases from V and 2 bases from J, with 11 bases between. Germline V gene lookup returns CDR1 SGHVS and CDR2 FQNEAQ. This CDR3 comprises 15 residues. The CDR3 loop reads CASSFGPGTYNEQFF. CDR3 sequence (DNA): TGTGCCAGCAGCTTTGGCCCGGGAACCTACAATGAGCAGTTCTTC. The full variable domain, its missing parts supplied by reference TRBV7-8 and TRBJ2-1, is GAGVSQSPRYKVAKRGQDVALRCDPISGHVSLFWYQQALGQGPEFLTYFQNEAQLDKSGLPSDRFFAERPEGSVSTLKIQRTQQEDSAVYLCASSFGPGTYNEQFFGPGTRLTVL.

The chain uses TRBV30 and TRBJ2-2, with 9 bases lining up with TRBD1. V trimming: 7 bases; J trimming: 1 base; junction bases outside the gene matches: 4. The CDR3 is 14 amino acids. Germline CDR1 reads GTSNPN; CDR2 reads SVGIG (reference sequence). DNA for the CDR3: TGTGCCTTGAACAGGGGGCTGAACACCGGGGAGCTGTTTTTT. Its protein is CALNRGLNTGELFF. The full variable domain, in which reference TRBV30 and TRBJ2-2 provide the parts outside the CDR3, is SQTIHQWPATLVQPVGSPLSLECTVEGTSNPNLYWYRQAAGRGLQLLFYSVGIGQISSEVPQNLSASRPQDRQFILSSKKLLLSDSGFYLCALNRGLNTGELFFGEGSRLTVL.

The chain joins TRBV6-2 or TRBV6-3 to TRBJ1-2; a possible D gene is TRBD1 (5 bases). V was cut by 2 bases and J by 0 bases, with 13 bases left in between. The CDR3 spans 16 residues. Germline CDR1 MNHEY, CDR2 SVGEGT. In nucleotides, the CDR3 is TGTGCCAGCAGTTACAGGGACTCGGGAGCTAACTATGGCTACACCTTC. Its protein product is CASSYRDSGANYGYTF.

The rearrangement links TRBV15 to TRBJ1-1; perhaps TRBD1 as D (5 bases). Germline V CDR1 and CDR2: LNHNV, YYDKDF (reference sequence). Trimming removed 6 bases from V and 6 bases from J, with 26 bases in between. The CDR3 is 17 residues long. The CDR3 region has the DNA TGTGCCACCAGTGGGGGGAAAGCAGGGCGAGGGTTATCTGAAGCTTTCTTT. It encodes CATSGGKAGRGLSEAFF. Full variable domain (remainder filled in from reference TRBV15 and TRBJ1-1): DAMVIQNPRYQVTQFGKPVTLSCSQTLNHNVMYWYQQKSSQAPKLLFHYYDKDFNNEADTPDNFQSRRPNTSFCFLDIRSPGLGDTAMYLCATSGGKAGRGLSEAFFGQGTRLTVV.

The chain has TRBV6-5 and TRBJ2-7, with D uncertain. CDR1 and CDR2 (germline): MNHEY, SVGAGI. V was clipped by 2 bases and J by 2 bases, with 10 bases between them. The CDR3 is 14 amino acids. CDR3 protein: CASSYRSGTYEQYV. The CDR3 coding sequence is TGTGCCAGCAGTTACAGGTCAGGTACCTACGAGCAGTACGTC.

This chain connects TRBV2 to TRBJ2-5; D is perhaps TRBD2 (6 bases). The CDR3 is 14 amino acids. With 4 bases removed from V and 0 bases from J, the gap between germline ends came to 9 bases. Germline V gene sequence: CDR1 SNHLY, CDR2 FYNNEI. This CDR3 reads CASSGRVDQETQYF. In nucleotides, the CDR3 is TGTGCCAGCAGTGGGAGGGTAGACCAAGAGACCCAGTACTTC. The full variable domain, rest sourced from reference TRBV2 and TRBJ2-5, is EPEVTQTPSHQVTQMGQEVILRCVPISNHLYFYWYRQILGQKVEFLVSFYNNEISEKSEIFDDQFSVERPDGSNFTLKIRSTKLEDSAMYFCASSGRVDQETQYFGPGTRLLVL.

The chain combines TRBV7-9 with TRBJ1-2, with D perhaps matching TRBD1 (5 bases). Between the trimmed V and J ends, which lost 7 bases and 3 bases, there was a span of 15 bases. The CDR3 contains 14 residues. Germline CDR1 SEHNR, CDR2 FQNEAQ (reference sequence). CDR3 in DNA: TGTGCCAGCAAACAAGGGGTATCGGACTATGGCTACACCTTC. Amino acids: CASKQGVSDYGYTF.

The chain has TRBV7-6 and TRBJ2-5; the match to TRBD1 covers 8 bases. CDR1 and CDR2 from the germline V gene are SGHVS and FNYEAQ. Unmatched junction bases numbered 9, after V lost 5 bases and J lost 4 bases. The CDR3 covers 15 residues. CDR3 amino acids: CASSLRGQWAETQYF. CDR3 coding DNA: TGTGCCAGCAGCCTCAGGGGGCAATGGGCAGAGACCCAGTACTTC.

This sequence joins TRBV7-6 and TRBJ2-2; D possibly matches TRBD1 or TRBD2 (6 bases each). Trimming took 8 bases from V and 0 from J, leaving 13 bases between them. Germline CDR1 and CDR2: SGHVS and FNYEAQ. This CDR3 spans 15 amino acids. The CDR3 nucleotides read TGTGCCAGCGGAGGGGGATACACGAACACCGGGGAGCTGTTTTTT. Translating gives CASGGGYTNTGELFF.

The chain carries TRBV30 and TRBJ1-5; the match to TRBD1 covers 7 bases. The length of the CDR3 is 15 residues. Germline V CDR1 and CDR2: GTSNPN, SVGIG (reference sequence). V lost 3 bases, J lost 6 bases, and 11 bases stayed unmatched. The CDR3 is CAWSPKPGGSQPQHF. CDR3 bases: TGTGCCTGGAGCCCAAAACCAGGGGGAAGTCAGCCCCAGCATTTT.

V gene TRBV19 combines with J gene TRBJ2-3; D might be TRBD1 (6 bases). The V end was cut by 5 bases, the J end by 4 bases, with 10 bases between. The CDR3 runs to 13 residues. CDR1 is LNHDA, CDR2 SQIVND, per germline (reference sequence). CDR3 nucleotides: TGTGCCAGTAGTGGGGGCGGCTCAGATACGCAGTATTTT. Residues: CASSGGGSDTQYF.

This clone has more than one count but fewer than ten. The chain joins TRBV5-6 to TRBJ1-1, with 10 bases fitting TRBD1. The CDR3 is 15 residues long. Trimming cost V 2 bases and J 4 bases; bases outside gene matches: 5. The germline V gene has CDR1 SGHDT and CDR2 YYEEEE. The CDR3 loop reads CASSLWDRGGTEAFF. CDR3 sequence (DNA): TGTGCCAGCAGCTTATGGGACAGGGGTGGCACTGAAGCTTTCTTT.

This chain uses TRBV18 with TRBJ2-1; 12 bases are shared with TRBD2. The CDR3 runs 17 residues. Germline V gives CDR1 KGHSH, CDR2 LQKENI. With V trimmed by 3 bases and J by 4 bases, 7 bases remained unmatched. In DNA form, the CDR3 reads TGTGCCAGCTCACCCTACCGGACTAGCGGGGTTTACAATGAGCAGTTCTTC. This gives the protein CASSPYRTSGVYNEQFF.

CDR3 in DNA: TGTGCCAGCTCACTCCTAGGGTTCGGTGAGCAGTTCTTC. As protein: CASSLLGFGEQFF. This chain uses TRBV18 with TRBJ2-1, with D hard to call. There are 13 residues in the CDR3. Germline lookup yields CDR1 KGHSH and CDR2 LQKENI. The V end lost 4 bases, the J end lost 9 bases, and 13 bases lay between the germline ends.

The chain couples TRBV5-4 to TRBJ2-2; possibly TRBD1 or TRBD2 for D (5 bases each). CDR1 is SGHNT, CDR2 YYREEE, per germline (reference sequence). This CDR3 has 19 residues. Trimming took 4 bases from V and 0 from J, leaving 22 bases between them. In DNA, the CDR3 is TGTGCCAGCAGCCGATCCAGATTCACCGGGACGGCGAACACCGGGGAGCTGTTTTTT. This translates into CASSRSRFTGTANTGELFF.

There are a few counts of this clone. The rearrangement joins TRBV4-1 to TRBJ1-2; TRBD1 is a possible D gene (6 bases). Trimming removed 2 bases at V and 3 bases at J, with 13 bases between. The CDR3 contains 15 residues. Germline CDR1 is MGHRA and CDR2 is YSYEKL. CDR3 in DNA: TGCGCCAGCAGCCAACCGGACAGAAAACACTATGGCTACACCTTC. Amino acid sequence: CASSQPDRKHYGYTF.

The chain is built from TRBV5-1 and TRBJ2-2; D not resolved. The CDR3 covers 15 residues. Per germline, CDR1 SGHRS and CDR2 YFSETQ. V was clipped by 1 base and J by 5 bases, with 12 bases between them. CDR3 sequence: CASSLMDRLTGELFF. The CDR3 region has the DNA TGCGCCAGCAGCTTGATGGACCGTTTAACCGGGGAGCTGTTTTTT.

The rearrangement links TRBV7-6 to TRBJ1-1; D may be TRBD1 (5 bases). In germline, CDR1 is SGHVS, CDR2 FNYEAQ. CDR3 length equals 14 residues. Trimming pared 6 bases from V and 0 bases from J, leaving 11 bases between. The CDR3 DNA sequence: TGTGCCAGCAGTCTATGGGGGGTGAACACTGAAGCTTTCTTT. Its protein is CASSLWGVNTEAFF. Using reference TRBV7-6 and TRBJ1-1 for the parts outside the CDR3, the full variable domain is GAGVSQSPRYKVTKRGQDVALRCDPISGHVSLYWYRQALGQGPEFLTYFNYEAQQDKSGLPNDRFSAERPEGSISTLTIQRTEQRDSAMYRCASSLWGVNTEAFFGQGTRLTVV.

The chain recombines TRBV3-1 (or the pseudogene TRBV3-2) with TRBJ1-4, with no clear D. The CDR3 totals 14 residues. The V gene lost 8 bases and the J gene lost 5 bases, with 15 bases spanning the gap. CDR1 LGHDT and CDR2 YNNKEL come from the germline V gene (reference sequence). The CDR3 coding sequence is TGTGCCAGCGCGGGTAGGAAGGTGAATGAAAAACTGTTTTTT. It specifies CASAGRKVNEKLFF.